The 14 T cell receptor beta chains below were found in one sample sequenced in a study of T cells in Graves' hyperthyroidism and ophthalmopathy (dated by TCRdb to between 2018 and 2021). Library prep was done by multiplex PCR. Sequencing was performed on an Illumina HiSeq 2000. Amplification of TCR beta CDR3 regions was carried out from RNA transcripts. For the first round of RT-PCR on the TCR CDR3, the HTBI primer set was used together with the Qiagen OneStep RT-PCR kit. TCRdb handled the public reads itself, with Q25 trimming in fastp and clone calling in MiXCR, and kept productive beta chains. Each CDR3 protein gets just one entry, which takes the most common genes and DNA from the rows behind it. The sample table holds 130,000 or so distinct CDR3 sequences, of which around 21% were seen once. The ten largest account for 67% of the sample. The sequenced material came from blood. These receptors all stem from a woman between 45 and 65 years old with Graves' hyperthyroidism that later progressed to Graves' ophthalmopathy.

Regarding this clonotype: With a much larger clone just one base away, this may be a read error. The genes are TRBV7-8 and TRBJ1-4; D possibly corresponds to TRBD1 (6 bases). The CDR3 is 17 residues long. The V gene's germline CDR1 is SGHVS and CDR2 FQNEAQ. CDR3 sequence: CASSLARPAGANEKLLF. CDR3 DNA sequence: TGTGCCAGCAGCTTAGCGAGGCCGGCGGGGGCCAATGAAAAACTGCTTTTT.

This clonotype was counted once. It may be a read error: a sequence one base away is much more abundant. The genes are TRBV20-1 and TRBJ1-1; no clear D. The germline CDR1 and CDR2 sequences are DFQATT and SNEGSKA (reference sequence). This CDR3 is built from 13 residues. The CDR3 region has the DNA TGCAGTTCTAGAGACGGTTTTCGGACTGAAGCTTTCTTT. It codes for CSSRDGFRTEAFF.

In the case of this clonotype: A clone one base away is much larger, so this may be a read error. This chain uses TRBV20-1 with TRBJ2-5; D uncertain. The CDR3 is made up of 14 amino acids. Germline CDR1 DFQATT, CDR2 SNEGSKA (reference sequence). DNA of the CDR3: TGCAGTGCTAGAGATTTTTTGAGTGAGGAGATCCAGTACTTC. As protein: CSARDFLSEEIQYF.

This clonotype has a count of ten or more. This chain connects TRBV29-1 to TRBJ1-5; no reliable D call. With 5 bases removed from V and 3 bases from J, the gap between germline ends came to 8 bases. CDR1 is SQVTM and CDR2 is ANQGSEA in the germline V gene. This CDR3 has 12 residues. For the CDR3, the DNA is TGCAGCGTTCAGACATACAATCAGCCCCAGCATTTT. The encoded protein is CSVQTYNQPQHF.

As to this clonotype: Just one base apart from a much larger clone, this may be a read error. The chain employs TRBV7-9 and TRBJ2-6; 7 positions agree with TRBD2. Looked up from germline, CDR1 is SEHNR and CDR2 is FQNEAQ (reference sequence). This CDR3 has 17 amino acids. The CDR3 region is CAGSPDGGRAGANVLTF. The CDR3, as DNA: TGTGCCGGCAGCCCAGATGGGGGGAGGGCTGGGGCCAACGTCCTGACTTTC.

The table lists this clonotype with many counts. The gene calls are TRBV11-2 and TRBJ2-1; D might be TRBD2 (6 bases). The CDR3 length is 15 residues. V was cut by 6 bases and J by 1 base, with 13 bases left in between. Germline-derived CDR1 and CDR2 are SGHAT and FQNNGV. The CDR3 bases are TGTGCCAGCAGTCACGACCGGGGGTCCTACAATGAGCAGTTCTTC. It translates to CASSHDRGSYNEQFF.

This clonotype was recorded many times. The chain employs TRBV7-3 and TRBJ1-2; weak D call: TRBD1 (6 bases). The germline V and J ends were trimmed by 5 bases and 5 bases, with 18 bases remaining between them. Germline lookup yields CDR1 SGHTA and CDR2 FQGTGA. The CDR3 extends over 15 amino acids. Written as DNA, the CDR3 is TGTGCCAGCAGCCCCCTCGGGGGGCCCCTATATGGCTACACCTTC. This gives the protein CASSPLGGPLYGYTF.

The chain joins TRBV7-9 to TRBJ1-3; D gene ambiguous. The CDR3 has 17 amino acids. Germline V CDR1 and CDR2: SEHNR, FQNEAQ (reference sequence). V lost 4 bases, J lost 4 bases, and 20 bases lay in between. As DNA, the CDR3 is TGTGCCAGCAGCTCCCCCCTAAGCCTAACGAGGGGAAACACCATATATTTT. It encodes CASSSPLSLTRGNTIYF.

The CDR3 DNA reads TGTGCCAGCAGTCCCGGCGGGGGCGAGGAGCTGTTTTTT. Amino acid sequence: CASSPGGGEELFF. This chain joins TRBV5-4 and TRBJ2-2; TRBD2 is a possible D gene (7 bases). V lost 5 bases and J lost 10, with 15 bases in between. The CDR3 runs 13 residues. In germline, CDR1 is SGHNT, CDR2 YYREEE (reference sequence).

This clonotype appeared once. This sequence joins TRBV10-2 and TRBJ2-5; 9 nucleotides line up with TRBD1. CDR1 is WSHSY and CDR2 is SAAADI in the germline V gene. The CDR3 covers 14 residues. J gave up 4 bases and V 6 bases, and 6 bases lay outside the gene matches. In DNA form, the CDR3 reads TGCGCCAGCAGGGGGACAGGGTCTAGAGAGACCCAGTACTTC. Translated, it gives CASRGTGSRETQYF.

This clonotype has a handful of counts. This chain connects TRBV7-2 to TRBJ2-3; possible D gene TRBD2, 6 bases. In germline, CDR1 is SGHTA, CDR2 FQGNSA. V was cut by 8 bases and J by 2 bases, with 17 bases left in between. CDR3 length: 15 amino acids. The CDR3: CASGLAPPPTDTQYF. The CDR3 nucleotides are TGTGCCAGCGGCCTAGCGCCCCCCCCCACAGATACGCAGTATTTT.

This clonotype has a count of ten or more. This rearrangement joins TRBV27 to TRBJ1-5; D gene unclear. Germline lookup yields CDR1 MNHEY and CDR2 SMNVEV (reference sequence). The CDR3 is 15 residues long. V lost 3 bases and J lost 1, with 10 bases in between. The CDR3 loop is CASSLEGPSNQPQHF. As DNA, the CDR3 is TGTGCCAGCAGTTTGGAGGGCCCGAGCAATCAGCCCCAGCATTTT.

This clonotype has a count of ten or more. The chain links TRBV6-1 to TRBJ2-7; a weak D match, TRBD2 (5 bases). This CDR3 spans 14 amino acids. V was pared by 4 bases and J by 0 bases, with 10 bases between. Germline CDR1 is MNHNS and CDR2 is SASEGT. Here the CDR3 DNA reads TGTGCCAGCAGTGGTAAGCGGAACTCCTACGAGCAGTACTTC. Translated, it gives CASSGKRNSYEQYF.

At least ten counts were recorded for this clonotype. The J gene is TRBJ2-5, the V gene TRBV28, with TRBD2 matching 12 bases. Germline loops: CDR1 MDHEN, CDR2 SYDVKM. CDR3 length: 15 residues. Unmatched junction bases numbered 6, after V lost 5 bases and J lost 5 bases. CDR3 bases: TGTGCCAGCAGTCCGACTAGCGGGAGTGGGGAGACCCAGTACTTC. This gives the protein CASSPTSGSGETQYF.